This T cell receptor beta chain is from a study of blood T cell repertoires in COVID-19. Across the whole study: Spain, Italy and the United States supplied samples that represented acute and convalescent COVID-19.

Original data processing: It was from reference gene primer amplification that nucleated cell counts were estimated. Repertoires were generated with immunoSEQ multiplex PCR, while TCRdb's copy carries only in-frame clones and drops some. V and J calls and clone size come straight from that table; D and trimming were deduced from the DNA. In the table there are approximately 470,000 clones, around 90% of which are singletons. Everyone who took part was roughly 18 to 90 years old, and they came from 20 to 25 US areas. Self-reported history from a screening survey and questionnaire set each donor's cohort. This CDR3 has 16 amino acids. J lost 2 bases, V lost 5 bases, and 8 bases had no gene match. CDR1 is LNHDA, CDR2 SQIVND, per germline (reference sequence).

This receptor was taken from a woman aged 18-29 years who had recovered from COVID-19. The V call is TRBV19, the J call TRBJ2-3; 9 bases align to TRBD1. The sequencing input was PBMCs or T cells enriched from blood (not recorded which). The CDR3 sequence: CASSWGQGVSTDTQYF. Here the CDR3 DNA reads TGTGCCAGTAGTTGGGGACAGGGCGTGTCCACAGATACGCAGTATTTT.